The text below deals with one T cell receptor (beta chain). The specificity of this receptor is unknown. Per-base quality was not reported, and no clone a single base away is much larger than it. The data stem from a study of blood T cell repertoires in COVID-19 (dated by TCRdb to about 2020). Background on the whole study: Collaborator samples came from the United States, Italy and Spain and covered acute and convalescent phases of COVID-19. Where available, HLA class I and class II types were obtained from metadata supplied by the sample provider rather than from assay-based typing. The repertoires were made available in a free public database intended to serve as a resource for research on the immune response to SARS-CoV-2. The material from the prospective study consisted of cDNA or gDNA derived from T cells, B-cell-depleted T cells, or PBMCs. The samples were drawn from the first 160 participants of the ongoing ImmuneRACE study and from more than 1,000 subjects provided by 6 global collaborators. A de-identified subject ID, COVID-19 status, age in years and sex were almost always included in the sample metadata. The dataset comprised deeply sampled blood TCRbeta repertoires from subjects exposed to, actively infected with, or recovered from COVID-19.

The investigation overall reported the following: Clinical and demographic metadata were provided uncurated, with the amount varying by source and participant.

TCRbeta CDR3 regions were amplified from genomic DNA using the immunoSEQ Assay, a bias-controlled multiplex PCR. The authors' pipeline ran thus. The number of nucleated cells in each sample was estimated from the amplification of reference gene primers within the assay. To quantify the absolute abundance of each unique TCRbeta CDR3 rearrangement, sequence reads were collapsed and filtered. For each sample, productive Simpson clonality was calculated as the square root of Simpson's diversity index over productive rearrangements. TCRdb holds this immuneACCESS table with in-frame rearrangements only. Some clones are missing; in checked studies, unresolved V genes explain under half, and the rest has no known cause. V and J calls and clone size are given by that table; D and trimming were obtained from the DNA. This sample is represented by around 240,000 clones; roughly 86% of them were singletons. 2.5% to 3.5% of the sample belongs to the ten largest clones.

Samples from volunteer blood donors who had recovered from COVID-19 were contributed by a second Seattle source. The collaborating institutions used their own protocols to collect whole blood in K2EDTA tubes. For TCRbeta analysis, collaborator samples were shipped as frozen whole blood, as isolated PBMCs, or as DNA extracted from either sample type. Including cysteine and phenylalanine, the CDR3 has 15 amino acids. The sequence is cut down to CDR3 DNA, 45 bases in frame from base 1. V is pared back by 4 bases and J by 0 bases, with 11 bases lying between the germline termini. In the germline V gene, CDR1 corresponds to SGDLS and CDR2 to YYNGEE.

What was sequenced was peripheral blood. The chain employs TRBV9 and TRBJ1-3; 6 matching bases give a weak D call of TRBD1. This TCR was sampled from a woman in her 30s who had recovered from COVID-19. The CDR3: CASSPEDSSGNTIYF. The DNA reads TGTGCCAGCAGCCCGGAGGACAGCTCTGGAAACACCATATATTTT.